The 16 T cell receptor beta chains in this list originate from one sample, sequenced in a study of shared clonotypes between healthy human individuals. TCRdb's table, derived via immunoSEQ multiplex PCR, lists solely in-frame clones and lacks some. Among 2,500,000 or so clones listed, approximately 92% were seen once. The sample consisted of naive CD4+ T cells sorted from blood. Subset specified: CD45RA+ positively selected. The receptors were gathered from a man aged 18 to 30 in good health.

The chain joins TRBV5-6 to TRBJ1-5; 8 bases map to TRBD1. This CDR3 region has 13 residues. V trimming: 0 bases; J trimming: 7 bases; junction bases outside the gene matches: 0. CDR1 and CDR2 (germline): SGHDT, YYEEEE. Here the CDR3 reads CASSLDRGQPQHF. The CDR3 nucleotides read TGTGCCAGCAGCTTGGACAGGGGGCAGCCCCAGCATTTT.

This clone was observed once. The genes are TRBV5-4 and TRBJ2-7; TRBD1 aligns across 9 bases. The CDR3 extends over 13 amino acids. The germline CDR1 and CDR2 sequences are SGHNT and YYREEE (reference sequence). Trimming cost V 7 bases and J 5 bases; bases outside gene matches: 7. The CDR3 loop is CASSRDRAHEQYF. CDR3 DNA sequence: TGTGCCAGCTCCCGGGACAGGGCCCACGAGCAGTACTTC.

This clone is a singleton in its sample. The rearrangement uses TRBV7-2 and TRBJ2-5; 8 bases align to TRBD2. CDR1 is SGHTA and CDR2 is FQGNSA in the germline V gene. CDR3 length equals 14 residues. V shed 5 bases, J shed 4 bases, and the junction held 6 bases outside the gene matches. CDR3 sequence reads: CASSRSGRGETQYF. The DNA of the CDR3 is TGTGCCAGCAGCCGCAGCGGGAGAGGAGAGACCCAGTACTTC.

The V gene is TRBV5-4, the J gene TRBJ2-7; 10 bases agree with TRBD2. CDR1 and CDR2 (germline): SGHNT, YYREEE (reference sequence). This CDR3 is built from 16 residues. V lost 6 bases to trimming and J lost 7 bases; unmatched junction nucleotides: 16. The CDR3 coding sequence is TGTGCCAGCAATCTGGGTAGCGGGAGGTTAGATGAGGAGCAGTACTTC. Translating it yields CASNLGSGRLDEEQYF. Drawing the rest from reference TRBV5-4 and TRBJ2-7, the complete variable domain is ETGVTQSPTHLIKTRGQQVTLRCSSQSGHNTVSWYQQALGQGPQFIFQYYREEENGRGNFPPRFSGLQFPNYSSELNVNALELDDSALYLCASNLGSGRLDEEQYFGPGTRLTVT.

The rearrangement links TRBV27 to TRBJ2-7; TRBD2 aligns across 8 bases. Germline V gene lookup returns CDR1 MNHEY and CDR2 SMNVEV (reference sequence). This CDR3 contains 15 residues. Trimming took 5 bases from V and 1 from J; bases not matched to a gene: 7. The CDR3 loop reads CASSLGRGGSYEQYF. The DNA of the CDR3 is TGTGCCAGCAGTCTCGGTCGGGGGGGTTCCTACGAGCAGTACTTC.

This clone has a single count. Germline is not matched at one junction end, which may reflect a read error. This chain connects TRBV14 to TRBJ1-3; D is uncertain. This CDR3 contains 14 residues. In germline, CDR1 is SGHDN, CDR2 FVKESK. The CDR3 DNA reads TGTGCCAGCAGCCAAGACGAACGGCGAAACATCATATATTTT. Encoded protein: CASSQDERRNIIYF.

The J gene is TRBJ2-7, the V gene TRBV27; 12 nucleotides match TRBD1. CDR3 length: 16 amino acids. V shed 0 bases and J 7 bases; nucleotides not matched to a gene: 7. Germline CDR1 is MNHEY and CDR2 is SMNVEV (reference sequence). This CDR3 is CASSLSGGQGADEQYF. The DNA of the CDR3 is TGTGCCAGCAGTTTATCGGGGGGACAGGGGGCCGATGAGCAGTACTTC.

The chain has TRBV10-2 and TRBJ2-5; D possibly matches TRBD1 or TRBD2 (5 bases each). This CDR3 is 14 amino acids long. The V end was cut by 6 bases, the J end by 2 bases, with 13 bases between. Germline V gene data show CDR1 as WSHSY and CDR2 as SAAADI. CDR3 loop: CASRRGPSQETQYF. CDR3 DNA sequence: TGCGCCAGCAGGAGGGGACCCTCACAAGAGACCCAGTACTTC.

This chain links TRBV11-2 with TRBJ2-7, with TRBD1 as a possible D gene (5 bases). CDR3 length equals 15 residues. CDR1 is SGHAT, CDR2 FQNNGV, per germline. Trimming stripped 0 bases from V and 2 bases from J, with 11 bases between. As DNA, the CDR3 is TGTGCCAGCAGCTTAGAGGTGGGGCGCGCCTACGAGCAGTACTTC. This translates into CASSLEVGRAYEQYF.

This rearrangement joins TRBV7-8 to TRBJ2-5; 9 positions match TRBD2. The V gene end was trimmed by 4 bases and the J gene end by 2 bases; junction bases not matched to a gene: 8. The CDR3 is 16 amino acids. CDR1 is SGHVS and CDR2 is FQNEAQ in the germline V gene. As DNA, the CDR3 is TGTGCCAGCAGCTCCCTCGGGACTAGCTTTCAAGAGACCCAGTACTTC. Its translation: CASSSLGTSFQETQYF.

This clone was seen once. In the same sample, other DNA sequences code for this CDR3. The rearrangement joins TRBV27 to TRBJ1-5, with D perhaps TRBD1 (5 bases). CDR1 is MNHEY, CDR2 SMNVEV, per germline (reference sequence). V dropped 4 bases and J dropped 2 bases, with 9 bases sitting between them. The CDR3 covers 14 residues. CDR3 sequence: CASSSGRGNQPQHF. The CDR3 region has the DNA TGTGCCAGCAGTTCCGGCAGGGGCAATCAGCCCCAGCATTTT.

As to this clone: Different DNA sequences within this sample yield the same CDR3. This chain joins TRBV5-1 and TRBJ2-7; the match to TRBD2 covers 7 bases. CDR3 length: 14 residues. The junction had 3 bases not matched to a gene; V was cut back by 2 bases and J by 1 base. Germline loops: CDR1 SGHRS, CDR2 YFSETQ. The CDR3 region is CASSLAGSSYEQYF. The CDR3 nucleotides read TGCGCCAGCAGCTTAGCGGGATCTTCCTACGAGCAGTACTTC.

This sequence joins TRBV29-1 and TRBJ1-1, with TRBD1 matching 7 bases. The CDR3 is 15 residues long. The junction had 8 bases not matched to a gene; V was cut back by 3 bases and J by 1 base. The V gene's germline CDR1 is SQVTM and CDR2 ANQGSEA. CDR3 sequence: CSVDILGTENTEAFF. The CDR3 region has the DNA TGCAGCGTTGACATCCTCGGGACAGAGAACACTGAAGCTTTCTTT. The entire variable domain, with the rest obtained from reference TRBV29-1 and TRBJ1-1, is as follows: SAVISQKPSRDICQRGTSLTIQCQVDSQVTMMFWYRQQPGQSLTLIATANQGSEATYESGFVIDKFPISRPNLTFSTLTVSNMSPEDSSIYLCSVDILGTENTEAFFGQGTRLTVV.

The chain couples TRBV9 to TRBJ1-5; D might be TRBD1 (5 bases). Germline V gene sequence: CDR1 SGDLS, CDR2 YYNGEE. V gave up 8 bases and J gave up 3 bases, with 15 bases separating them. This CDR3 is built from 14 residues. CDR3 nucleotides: TGTGCCAGTACGCGGGGAGGGGACAATCAGCCCCAGCATTTT. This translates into CASTRGGDNQPQHF.

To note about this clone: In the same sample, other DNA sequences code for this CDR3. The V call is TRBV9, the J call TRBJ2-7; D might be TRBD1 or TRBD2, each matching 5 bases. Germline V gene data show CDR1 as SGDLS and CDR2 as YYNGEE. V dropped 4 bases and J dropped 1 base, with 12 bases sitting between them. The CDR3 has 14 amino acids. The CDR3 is CASSPRDGSYEQYF. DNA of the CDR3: TGTGCCAGCAGCCCTCGGGACGGGTCCTACGAGCAGTACTTC.

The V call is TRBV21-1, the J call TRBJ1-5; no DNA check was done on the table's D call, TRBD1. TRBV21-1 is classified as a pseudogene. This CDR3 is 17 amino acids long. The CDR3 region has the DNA TGTGCCAGCAGCAAAGTGGGCAGAGTACGGAGCAATCAGCCCCAGCATTTT. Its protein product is CASSKVGRVRSNQPQHF.